One sample yielded the 7 T cell receptor beta chains listed below, sequenced in a study of blood T cells in healthy people across ages. For the second PCR, which ran for roughly 6 to 11 cycles, a sample-barcoded 5' primer and a J-beta primer mix were used. TCRdb re-called the 5' RACE reads through MiXCR, storing one row per CDR3 protein. Among around 690,000 distinct CDR3 sequences, under 65% were seen once, and the ten largest hold over 35%. Sequenced input: blood. The source of these receptors is a man aged 60 to 69 in good health.

CDR3 bases: TGTGCCAGCAGCCCTACGCTAGGGTACGAGCAGTACTTC. Protein product: CASSPTLGYEQYF. The genes are TRBV3-1 and TRBJ2-7, with no clear D. Germline V gene lookup returns CDR1 LGHDT and CDR2 YNNKEL (reference sequence). The length of the CDR3 is 13 residues. V was pared by 4 bases and J by 4 bases, with 11 bases between.

V and J are TRBV29-1 and TRBJ1-1, with 11 nucleotides matching TRBD1. Germline CDR1 SQVTM, CDR2 ANQGSEA. This CDR3 comprises 14 residues. The V segment lost 6 bases and the J segment 1 base; nucleotides outside the gene matches: 4. The CDR3 DNA sequence: TGCAGCGTGGACAGGGGGCGCGGGAACACTGAAGCTTTCTTT. Translated: CSVDRGRGNTEAFF.

J is TRBJ2-4 and V is TRBV9; 7 bases are a match to TRBD1. Per the germline V gene, CDR1 is SGDLS and CDR2 is YYNGEE. This CDR3 spans 14 amino acids. V dropped 3 bases and J dropped 7; count of bases not matched to a gene: 7. The CDR3 spells CASSGQGVWNIQYF. In DNA, the CDR3 is TGTGCCAGCAGCGGCCAGGGGGTGTGGAACATTCAGTACTTC.

The chain couples TRBV5-1 to TRBJ2-7; D possibly matches TRBD1 or TRBD2 (5 bases each). The CDR3 is made up of 14 amino acids. The V gene lost 4 bases and the J gene lost 2 bases, with 13 bases spanning the gap. CDR1 is SGHRS and CDR2 is YFSETQ in the germline V gene. CDR3 bases: TGCGCCAGCAGCGTGGGGACGGATGCCTACGAGCAGTACTTC. Protein sequence: CASSVGTDAYEQYF.

Worth noting for this clonotype: One end of the junction fails to match germline, which may point to a read error. The chain joins TRBV2 to TRBJ2-1; TRBD1 matches 10 bases. Germline V gene sequence: CDR1 SNHLY, CDR2 FYNNEI. This CDR3 contains 14 residues. This CDR3 reads CASSEGDRGNEQFF. The CDR3 nucleotides are TGTGCTAGCAGTGAAGGGGACAGGGGAAATGAGCAGTTCTTC.

This clonotype was counted a few times. The chain has TRBV10-3 and TRBJ2-1; weak D call: TRBD1 (5 bases). CDR3 length: 12 amino acids. V lost 0 bases and J lost 13, with 10 bases in between. From germline, CDR1 is ENHRY and CDR2 SYGVKD. In DNA, the CDR3 is TGTGCCATCAGTGAGTCAGAGACAGAACAGTTCTTC. It codes for CAISESETEQFF.

V gene TRBV2 combines with J gene TRBJ2-5; D is uncertain. The CDR3 is 14 amino acids. Deletions cut 5 bases from V and 0 bases from J, with 10 bases between. In germline, CDR1 is SNHLY, CDR2 FYNNEI. Written as DNA, the CDR3 is TGTGCCAGCAGTATGGCAGCTAACCAAGAGACCCAGTACTTC. Its translation is CASSMAANQETQYF. Variable domain in full (rest from reference TRBV2 and TRBJ2-5): EPEVTQTPSHQVTQMGQEVILRCVPISNHLYFYWYRQILGQKVEFLVSFYNNEISEKSEIFDDQFSVERPDGSNFTLKIRSTKLEDSAMYFCASSMAANQETQYFGPGTRLLVL.